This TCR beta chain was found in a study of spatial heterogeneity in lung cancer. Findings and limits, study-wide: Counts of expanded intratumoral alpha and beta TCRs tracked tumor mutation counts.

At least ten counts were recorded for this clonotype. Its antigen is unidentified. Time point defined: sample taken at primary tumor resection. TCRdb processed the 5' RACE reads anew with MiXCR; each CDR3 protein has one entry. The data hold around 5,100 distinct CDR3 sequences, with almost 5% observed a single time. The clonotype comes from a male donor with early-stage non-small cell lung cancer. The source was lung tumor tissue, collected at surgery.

For the CDR3, the DNA is TGTGCCAGCAGCGTAACTAGCGGGGGAACGACAGATACGCAGTATTTT. This translates into CASSVTSGGTTDTQYF. The rearrangement uses TRBV13 and TRBJ2-3, with 11 bases that match TRBD2. Germline-derived CDR1 and CDR2 are PRHDT and FYEKMQ (reference sequence). The CDR3 extends over 16 amino acids. The V and J ends lost 5 bases and 3 bases, in that order; junction bases with no gene match: 7.